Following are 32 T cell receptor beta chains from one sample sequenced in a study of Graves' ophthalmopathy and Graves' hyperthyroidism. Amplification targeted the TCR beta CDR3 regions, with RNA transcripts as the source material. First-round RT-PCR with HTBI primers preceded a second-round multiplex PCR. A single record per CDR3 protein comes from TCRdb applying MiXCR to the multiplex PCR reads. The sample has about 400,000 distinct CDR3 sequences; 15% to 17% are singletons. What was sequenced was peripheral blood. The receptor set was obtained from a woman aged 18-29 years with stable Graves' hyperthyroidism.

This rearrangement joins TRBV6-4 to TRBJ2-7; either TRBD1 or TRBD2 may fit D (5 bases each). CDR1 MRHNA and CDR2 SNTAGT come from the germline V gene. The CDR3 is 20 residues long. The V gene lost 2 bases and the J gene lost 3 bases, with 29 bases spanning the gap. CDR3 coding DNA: TGTGCCAGCAGTGACCCACTAGGGGTTTTACCGCGCCCTGCCTTCTACGAGCAGTACTTC. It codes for CASSDPLGVLPRPAFYEQYF.

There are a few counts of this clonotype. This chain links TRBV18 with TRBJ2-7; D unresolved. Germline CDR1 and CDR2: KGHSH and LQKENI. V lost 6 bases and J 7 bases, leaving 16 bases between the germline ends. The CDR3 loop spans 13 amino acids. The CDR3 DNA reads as TGTGCCAGCTCGGCCCAGCAGTCGTGGGAGCAGTACTTC. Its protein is CASSAQQSWEQYF.

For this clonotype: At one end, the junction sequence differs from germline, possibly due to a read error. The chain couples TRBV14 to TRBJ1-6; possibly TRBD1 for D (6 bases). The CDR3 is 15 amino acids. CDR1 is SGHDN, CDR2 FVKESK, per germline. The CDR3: CACSQDRTYNSTLHF. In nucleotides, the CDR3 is TGTGCCTGCAGCCAGGACAGAACCTATAATTCAACCCTCCACTTT.

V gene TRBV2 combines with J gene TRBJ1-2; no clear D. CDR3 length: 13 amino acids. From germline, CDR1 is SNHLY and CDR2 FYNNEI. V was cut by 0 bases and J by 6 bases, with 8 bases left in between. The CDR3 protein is CASSEAVENGYTF. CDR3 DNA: TGTGCCAGCAGTGAAGCGGTCGAGAATGGCTACACCTTC.

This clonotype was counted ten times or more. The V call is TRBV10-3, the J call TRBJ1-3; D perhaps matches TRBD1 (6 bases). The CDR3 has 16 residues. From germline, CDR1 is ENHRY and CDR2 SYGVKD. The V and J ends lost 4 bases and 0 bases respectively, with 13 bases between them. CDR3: CAISGGQLISGNTIYF. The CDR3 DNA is TGTGCCATCAGTGGCGGACAGCTCATCTCTGGAAACACCATATATTTT.

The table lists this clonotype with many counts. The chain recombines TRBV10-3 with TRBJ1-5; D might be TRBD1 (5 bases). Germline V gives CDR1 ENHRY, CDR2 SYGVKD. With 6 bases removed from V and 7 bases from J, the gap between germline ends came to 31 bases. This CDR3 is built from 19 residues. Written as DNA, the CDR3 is TGTGCCATCAGCGCGGGGGGAGGGAGTGGTCCGGAGGGGAAACAGCCCCAGCATTTT. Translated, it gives CAISAGGGSGPEGKQPQHF.

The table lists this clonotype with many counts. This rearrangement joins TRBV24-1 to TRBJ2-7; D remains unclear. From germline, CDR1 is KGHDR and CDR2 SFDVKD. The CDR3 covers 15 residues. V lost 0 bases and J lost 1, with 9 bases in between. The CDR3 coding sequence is TGTGCCACCAGTGATTTGACCGGGCCTTCCTACGAGCAGTACTTC. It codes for CATSDLTGPSYEQYF.

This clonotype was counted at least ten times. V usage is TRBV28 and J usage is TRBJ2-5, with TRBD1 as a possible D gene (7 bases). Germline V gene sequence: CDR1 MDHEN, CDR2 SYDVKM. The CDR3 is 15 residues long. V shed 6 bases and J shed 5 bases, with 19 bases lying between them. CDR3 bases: TGTGCCAGCAGCCTCCGACAGGGAGGAATTGAGACCCAGTACTTC. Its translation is CASSLRQGGIETQYF.

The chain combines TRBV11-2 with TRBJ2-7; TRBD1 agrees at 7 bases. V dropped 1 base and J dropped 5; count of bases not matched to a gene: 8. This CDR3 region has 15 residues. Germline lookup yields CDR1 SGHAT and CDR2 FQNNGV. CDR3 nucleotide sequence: TGTGCCAGCAGCTTAGTCTACGGGACAGTACACGAGCAGTACTTC. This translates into CASSLVYGTVHEQYF.

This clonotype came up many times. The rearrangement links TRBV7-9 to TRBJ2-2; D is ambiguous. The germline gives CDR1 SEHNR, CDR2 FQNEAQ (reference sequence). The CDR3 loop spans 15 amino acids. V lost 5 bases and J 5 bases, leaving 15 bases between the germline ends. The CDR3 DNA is TGTGCCAGCAGCCCGCTGTACGGTAGGACCGGGGAGCTGTTTTTT. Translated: CASSPLYGRTGELFF.

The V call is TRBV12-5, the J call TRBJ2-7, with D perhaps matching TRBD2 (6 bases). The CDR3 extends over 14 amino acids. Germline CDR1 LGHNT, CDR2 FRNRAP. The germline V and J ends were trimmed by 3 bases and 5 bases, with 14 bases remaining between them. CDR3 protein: CASGFTREANEQYF. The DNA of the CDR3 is TGTGCTAGTGGTTTTACGAGGGAGGCTAACGAGCAGTACTTC.

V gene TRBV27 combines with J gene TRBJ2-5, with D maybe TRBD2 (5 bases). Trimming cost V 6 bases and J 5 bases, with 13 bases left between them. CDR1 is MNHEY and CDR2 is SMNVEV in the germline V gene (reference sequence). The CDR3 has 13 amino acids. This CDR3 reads CASSWERSETQYF. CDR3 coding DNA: TGTGCCAGCAGCTGGGAGCGATCGGAGACCCAGTACTTC.

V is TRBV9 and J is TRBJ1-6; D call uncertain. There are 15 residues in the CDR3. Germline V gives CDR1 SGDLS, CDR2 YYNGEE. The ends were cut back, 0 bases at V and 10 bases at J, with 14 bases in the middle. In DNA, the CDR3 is TGTGCCAGCAGCGTAGAGTCCAGGTCCCTGTCACCCCTCCACTTT. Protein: CASSVESRSLSPLHF.

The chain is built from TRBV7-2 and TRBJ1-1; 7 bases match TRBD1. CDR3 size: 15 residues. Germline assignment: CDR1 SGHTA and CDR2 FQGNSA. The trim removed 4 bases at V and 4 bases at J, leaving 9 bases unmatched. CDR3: CASSSRQGVSTEAFF. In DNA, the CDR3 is TGTGCCAGCAGCTCGAGACAGGGAGTCAGCACTGAAGCTTTCTTT.

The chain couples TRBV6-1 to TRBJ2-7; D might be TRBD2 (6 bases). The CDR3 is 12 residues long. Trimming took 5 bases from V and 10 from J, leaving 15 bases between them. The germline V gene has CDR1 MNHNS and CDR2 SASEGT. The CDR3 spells CASSQLSGDQYF. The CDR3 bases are TGTGCCAGCAGTCAACTATCGGGGGATCAGTACTTC.

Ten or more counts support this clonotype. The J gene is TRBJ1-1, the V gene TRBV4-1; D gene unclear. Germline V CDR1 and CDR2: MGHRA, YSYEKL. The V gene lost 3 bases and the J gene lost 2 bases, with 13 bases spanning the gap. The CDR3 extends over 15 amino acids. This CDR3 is CASSHLGPRNTEAFF. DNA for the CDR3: TGCGCCAGCAGCCATTTAGGGCCCAGAAACACTGAAGCTTTCTTT.

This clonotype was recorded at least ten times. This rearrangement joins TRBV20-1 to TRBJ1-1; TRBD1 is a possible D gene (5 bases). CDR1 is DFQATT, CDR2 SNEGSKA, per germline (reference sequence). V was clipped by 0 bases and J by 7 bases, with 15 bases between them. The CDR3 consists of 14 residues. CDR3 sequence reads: CSARDGAAGGEAFF. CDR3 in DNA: TGCAGTGCTAGAGATGGGGCAGCCGGAGGTGAAGCTTTCTTT.

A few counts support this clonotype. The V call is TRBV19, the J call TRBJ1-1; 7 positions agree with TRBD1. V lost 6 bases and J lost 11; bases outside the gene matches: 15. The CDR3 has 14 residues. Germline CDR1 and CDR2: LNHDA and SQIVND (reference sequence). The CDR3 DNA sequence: TGTGCCAGTAGCCTGGGGGTCAGCCAGGGGGGGGCTTTCTTT. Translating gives CASSLGVSQGGAFF.

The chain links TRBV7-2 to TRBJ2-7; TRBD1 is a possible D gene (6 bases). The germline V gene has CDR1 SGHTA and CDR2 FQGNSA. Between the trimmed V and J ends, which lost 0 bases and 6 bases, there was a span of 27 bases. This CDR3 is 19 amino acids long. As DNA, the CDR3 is TGTGCCAGCAGCTTAGCCCCCGGGACATTCCCAGGTCCCTCTGCCGAGCAGTACTTC. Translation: CASSLAPGTFPGPSAEQYF. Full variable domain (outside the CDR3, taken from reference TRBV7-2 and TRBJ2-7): GAGVSQSPSNKVTEKGKDVELRCDPISGHTALYWYRQSLGQGLEFLIYFQGNSAPDKSGLPSDRFSAERTGGSVSTLTIQRTQQEDSAVYLCASSLAPGTFPGPSAEQYFGPGTRLTVT.

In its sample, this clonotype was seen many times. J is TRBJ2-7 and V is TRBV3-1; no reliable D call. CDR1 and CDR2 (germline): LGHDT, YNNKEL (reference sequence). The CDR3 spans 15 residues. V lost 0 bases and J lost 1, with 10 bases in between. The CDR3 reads CASSQDPGPSYEQYF. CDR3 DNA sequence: TGTGCCAGCAGCCAAGATCCGGGTCCATCCTACGAGCAGTACTTC.

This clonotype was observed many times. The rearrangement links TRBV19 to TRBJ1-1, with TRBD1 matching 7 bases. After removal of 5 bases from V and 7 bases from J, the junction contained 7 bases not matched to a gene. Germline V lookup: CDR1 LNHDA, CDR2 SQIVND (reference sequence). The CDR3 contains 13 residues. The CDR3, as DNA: TGTGCCAGTAGTGCGACAGGGATGGGTGAAGCTTTCTTT. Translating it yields CASSATGMGEAFF.

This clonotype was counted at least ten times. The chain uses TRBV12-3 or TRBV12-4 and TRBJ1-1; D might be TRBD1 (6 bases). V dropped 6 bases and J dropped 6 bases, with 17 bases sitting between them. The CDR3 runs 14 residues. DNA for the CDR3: TGTGCCAGCAGACCAAACGGGGGGGCCCCTGAAGCTTTCTTT. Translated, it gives CASRPNGGAPEAFF.

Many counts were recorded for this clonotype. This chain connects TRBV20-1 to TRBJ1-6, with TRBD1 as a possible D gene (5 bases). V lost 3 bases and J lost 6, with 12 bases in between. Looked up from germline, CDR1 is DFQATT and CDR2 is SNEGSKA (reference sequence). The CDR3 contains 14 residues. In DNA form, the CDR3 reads TGCAGTGCTAGTAAACAGGTTACTAATTCACCCCTCCACTTT. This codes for CSASKQVTNSPLHF.

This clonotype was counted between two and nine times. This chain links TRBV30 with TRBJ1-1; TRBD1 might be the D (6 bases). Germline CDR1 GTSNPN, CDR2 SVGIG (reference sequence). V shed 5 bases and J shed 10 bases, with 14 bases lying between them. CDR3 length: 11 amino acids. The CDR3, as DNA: TGTGCCTGGTTGGGGGGCCTGGTAGCTTTCTTT. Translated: CAWLGGLVAFF.

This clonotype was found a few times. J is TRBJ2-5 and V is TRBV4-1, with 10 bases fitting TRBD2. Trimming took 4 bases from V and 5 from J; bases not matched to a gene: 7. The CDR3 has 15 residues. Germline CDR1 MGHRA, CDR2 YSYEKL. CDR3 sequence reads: CASSRGLARGETQYF. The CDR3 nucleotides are TGCGCCAGCAGCCGGGGACTAGCGAGGGGTGAGACCCAGTACTTC.

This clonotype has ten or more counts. The CDR3 DNA sequence: TGTGCCAGCAGAAAGACGGTGAACACTGAAGCTTTCTTT. Protein product: CASRKTVNTEAFF. The chain combines TRBV2 with TRBJ1-1; D call uncertain. The CDR3 contains 13 residues. From germline, CDR1 is SNHLY and CDR2 FYNNEI. The V and J ends lost 6 bases and 0 bases respectively, with 8 bases between them.

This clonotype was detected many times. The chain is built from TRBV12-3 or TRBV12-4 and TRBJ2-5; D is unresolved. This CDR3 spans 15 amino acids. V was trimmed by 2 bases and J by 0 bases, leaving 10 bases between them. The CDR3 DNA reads TGTGCCAGCAGTTTAAGGACCCAGTACCAAGAGACCCAGTACTTC. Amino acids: CASSLRTQYQETQYF.

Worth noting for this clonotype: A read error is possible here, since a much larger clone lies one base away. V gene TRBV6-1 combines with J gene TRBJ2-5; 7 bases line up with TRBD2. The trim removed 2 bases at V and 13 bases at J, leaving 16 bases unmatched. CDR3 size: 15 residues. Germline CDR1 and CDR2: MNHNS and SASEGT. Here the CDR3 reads CASSEQEGRAETRYF. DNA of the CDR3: TGTGCCAGCAGTGAACAAGAAGGGAGGGCAGAGACCAGGTACTTC.

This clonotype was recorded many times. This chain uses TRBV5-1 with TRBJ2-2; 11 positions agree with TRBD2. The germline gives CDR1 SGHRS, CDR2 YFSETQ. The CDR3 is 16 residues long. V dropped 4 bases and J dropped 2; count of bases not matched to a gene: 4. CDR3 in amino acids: CASSRLAGGNTGELFF. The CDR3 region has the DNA TGCGCCAGCAGCCGTCTAGCGGGGGGAAACACCGGGGAGCTGTTTTTT. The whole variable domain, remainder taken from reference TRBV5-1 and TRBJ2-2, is KAGVTQTPRYLIKTRGQQVTLSCSPISGHRSVSWYQQTPGQGLQFLFEYFSETQRNKGNFPGRFSGRQFSNSRSEMNVSTLELGDSALYLCASSRLAGGNTGELFFGEGSRLTVL.

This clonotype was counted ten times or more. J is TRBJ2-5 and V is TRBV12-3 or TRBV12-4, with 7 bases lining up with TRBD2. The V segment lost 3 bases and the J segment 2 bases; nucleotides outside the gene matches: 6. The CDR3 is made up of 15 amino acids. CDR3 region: CASSFVSGRQETQYF. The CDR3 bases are TGTGCCAGCAGTTTCGTTAGCGGGCGTCAAGAGACCCAGTACTTC.

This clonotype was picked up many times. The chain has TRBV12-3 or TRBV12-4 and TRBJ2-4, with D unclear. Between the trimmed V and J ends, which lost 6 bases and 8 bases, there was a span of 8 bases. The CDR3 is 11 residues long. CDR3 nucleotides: TGTGCCAGCAGCATAGGACACATTCAGTACTTC. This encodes CASSIGHIQYF.

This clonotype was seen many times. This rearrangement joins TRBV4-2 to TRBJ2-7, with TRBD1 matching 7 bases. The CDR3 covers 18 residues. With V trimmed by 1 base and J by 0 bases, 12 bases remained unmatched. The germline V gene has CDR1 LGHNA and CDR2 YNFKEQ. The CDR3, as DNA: TGTGCCAGCAGCCAAGGGGCAGGGGGAGAGGGGATCTCCTACGAGCAGTACTTC. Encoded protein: CASSQGAGGEGISYEQYF.